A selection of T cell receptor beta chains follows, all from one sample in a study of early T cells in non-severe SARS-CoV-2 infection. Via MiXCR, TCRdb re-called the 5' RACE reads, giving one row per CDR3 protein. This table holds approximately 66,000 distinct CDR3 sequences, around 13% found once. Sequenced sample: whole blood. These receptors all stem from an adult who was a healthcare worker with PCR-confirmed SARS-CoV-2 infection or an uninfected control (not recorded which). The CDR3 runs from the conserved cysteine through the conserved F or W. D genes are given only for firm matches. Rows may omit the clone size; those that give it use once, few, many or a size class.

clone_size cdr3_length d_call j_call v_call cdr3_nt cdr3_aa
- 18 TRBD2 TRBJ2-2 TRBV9 TGTGCCAGCAGCGCCCGGTCAAAGCGGGAGACGAACACCGGGGAGCTGTTTTTT CASSARSKRETNTGELFF
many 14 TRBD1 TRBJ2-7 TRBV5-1 TGCGCCAGCAACGAGGCAGGGGGTGTCAACGAGCAGTACTTC CASNEAGGVNEQYF
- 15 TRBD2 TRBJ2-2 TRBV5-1 TGCGCCAGCAGCTTTTCGGGAGGGTACACCGGGGAGCTGTTTTTT CASSFSGGYTGELFF
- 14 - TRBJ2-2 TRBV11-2 TGTGCCAGCAGCTGGGCCACGAACACCGGGGAGCTGTTTTTT CASSWATNTGELFF
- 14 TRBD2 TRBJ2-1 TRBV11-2 TGTGCCAGCAGCTTAGTCCGGACTAGTTATGAGCAGTTCTTC CASSLVRTSYEQFF
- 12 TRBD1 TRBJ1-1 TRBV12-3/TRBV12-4 TGTGCCAGCAGACGGGACAGGGTTCAAGCTTTCTTT CASRRDRVQAFF
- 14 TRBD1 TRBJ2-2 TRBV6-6 TGTGCCAGCCGGGGACAGACGAACACCGGGGAGCTGTTTTTT CASRGQTNTGELFF
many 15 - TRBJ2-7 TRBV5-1 TGCGCCAGCAGCTCCTCGGGACTGTACTCCTACGAGCAGTACTTC CASSSSGLYSYEQYF
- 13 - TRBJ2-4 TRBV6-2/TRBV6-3 TGTGCCAGCAAAGGGACTGCCGGCAGGGAGGCGCACTTC CASKGTAGREAHF
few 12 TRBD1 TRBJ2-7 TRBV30 TGTGCCGGCCGACAGGGGAGCCACGAGCAGTACTTC CAGRQGSHEQYF
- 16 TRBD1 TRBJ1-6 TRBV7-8 TGTGCCAGCAGCAAGAATCCGGGACAGGGGATTTCACCCCTCCACTTT CASSKNPGQGISPLHF
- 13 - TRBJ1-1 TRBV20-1 TGCAGTGCCGAGGACAGATTTAGCACTGAAGCTTTCTTT CSAEDRFSTEAFF
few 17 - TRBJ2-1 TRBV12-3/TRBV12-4 TGTGCCAGCAGTTCCAGGGGGTCGGCGGGGTCCTACAATGAGCAGTTCTTC CASSSRGSAGSYNEQFF
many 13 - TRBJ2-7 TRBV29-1 TGCAGCGTTGTGAGGGGATCGTCCTACGAGCAGTACTTC CSVVRGSSYEQYF
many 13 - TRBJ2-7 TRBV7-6 TGTGCCAGCAGCTTAGACAGTTCCTACGAGCAGTACTTC CASSLDSSYEQYF
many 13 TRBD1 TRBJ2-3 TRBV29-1 TGCAGCGTGACAGGGGCCCGCGTAGATACGCAGTATTTT CSVTGARVDTQYF
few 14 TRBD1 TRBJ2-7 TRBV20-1 TGCAGTGCTAGAGACCCCGGGACAGGCTACGAGCAGTACTTC CSARDPGTGYEQYF
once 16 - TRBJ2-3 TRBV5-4 TGTGCCAGCAGCTTATTGTTCCGGGACGTATTCGGTGCGCAGTATTTT CASSLLFRDVFGAQYF
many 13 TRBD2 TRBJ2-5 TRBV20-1 TGCAGTGCTCCTAGCGGGGAGGAAGAGACCCAGTACTTC CSAPSGEEETQYF
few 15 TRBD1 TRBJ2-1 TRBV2 TGTGCCAGCAGTGGGAGGACAGGGATCGGCAATGAGCAGTTCTTC CASSGRTGIGNEQFF
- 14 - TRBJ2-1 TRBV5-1 TGCGCCAGCGGAGGCCAGGGATCCTACAATGAGCAGTTCTTC CASGGQGSYNEQFF
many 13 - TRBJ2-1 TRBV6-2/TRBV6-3 TGTGCCAGCAGCAGAAACGGGGGCAATGAGCAGTTCTTC CASSRNGGNEQFF
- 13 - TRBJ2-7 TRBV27 TGTGCCAGCAGTTTAACAGGGTCGTACGAGCAGTACTTC CASSLTGSYEQYF
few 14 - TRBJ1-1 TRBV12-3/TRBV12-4 TGTGCCAGCACTCCTGCAGGCTGGGGCACTGAAGCTTTCTTT CASTPAGWGTEAFF
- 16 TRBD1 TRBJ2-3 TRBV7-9 TGTGCCAGCAGCTTGACATTGACAGGGCGAGTTGATACGCAGTATTTT CASSLTLTGRVDTQYF
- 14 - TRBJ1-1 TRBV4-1 TGCGCCAGCAGCCAACCCGGGATGGTGGTTGAAGCTTTCTTT CASSQPGMVVEAFF
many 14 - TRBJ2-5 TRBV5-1 TGCGCCAGCAGCTTTGTTCCGCGGCAAGAGACCCAGTACTTC CASSFVPRQETQYF
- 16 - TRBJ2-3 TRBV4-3 TGCGCCAGCAGCCAAGATTTCCGGATCCCGCCCGATACGCAGTATTTT CASSQDFRIPPDTQYF
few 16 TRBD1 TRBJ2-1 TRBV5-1 TGCGCCAGCAGCTCGTCGACAGGGTGGGGCTTTAATGAGCAGTTCTTC CASSSSTGWGFNEQFF
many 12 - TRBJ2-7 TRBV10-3 TGTGCCTCCCGAGAGTTTCCGGGCGAGCAGTACTTC CASREFPGEQYF
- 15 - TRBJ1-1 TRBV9 TGTGCCAGCAGCTTCGAGGGAACAGCTAACACTGAAGCTTTCTTT CASSFEGTANTEAFF
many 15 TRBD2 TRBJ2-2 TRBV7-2 TGTGCCAGCAGCTCCCTTGCGGGAGTGTCCGGGGAGCTGTTTTTT CASSSLAGVSGELFF
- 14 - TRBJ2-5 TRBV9 TGTGCCAGCAGCGAAGCCCCTTTACAAGAGACCCAGTACTTC CASSEAPLQETQYF
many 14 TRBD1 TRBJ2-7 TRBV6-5 TGTGCCAGCAGTTACCGGGACAGGGGCTACGAGCAGTACTTC CASSYRDRGYEQYF
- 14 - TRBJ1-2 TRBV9 TGTGCCAGCAGCGTAGGTAACAGTAACTATGGCTACACCTTC CASSVGNSNYGYTF
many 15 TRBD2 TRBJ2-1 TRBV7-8 TGTGCCAGCAGCTTCAGGCGGGGGGGGCCCGGTGAGCAGTTCTTC CASSFRRGGPGEQFF
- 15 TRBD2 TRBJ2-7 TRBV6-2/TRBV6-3 TGTGCCAGCAGTTACACGCGGGAGGGATACTACGAGCAGTACTTC CASSYTREGYYEQYF
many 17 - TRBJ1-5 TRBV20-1 TGCAGTGCTAGAGATGCGGAGAAAGGAATGTACAATCAGCCCCAGCATTTT CSARDAEKGMYNQPQHF
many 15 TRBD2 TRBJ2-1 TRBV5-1 TGCGCCAGCAGCCCTAGACTAGCGGGAGAGAATGAGCAGTTCTTC CASSPRLAGENEQFF
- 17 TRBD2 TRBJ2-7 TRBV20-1 TGCAGTGCTAGAGTTTGGCTAGCGGGAGCTGATAGCTACGAGCAGTACTTC CSARVWLAGADSYEQYF
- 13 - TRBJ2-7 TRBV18 TGTGCCAGCTCCCTAGGGGGGTCCTACGAGCAGTACTTC CASSLGGSYEQYF
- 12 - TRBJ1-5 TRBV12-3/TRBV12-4 TGTGCCAGCAGTTCCCGCAATCAGCCCCAGCATTTT CASSSRNQPQHF